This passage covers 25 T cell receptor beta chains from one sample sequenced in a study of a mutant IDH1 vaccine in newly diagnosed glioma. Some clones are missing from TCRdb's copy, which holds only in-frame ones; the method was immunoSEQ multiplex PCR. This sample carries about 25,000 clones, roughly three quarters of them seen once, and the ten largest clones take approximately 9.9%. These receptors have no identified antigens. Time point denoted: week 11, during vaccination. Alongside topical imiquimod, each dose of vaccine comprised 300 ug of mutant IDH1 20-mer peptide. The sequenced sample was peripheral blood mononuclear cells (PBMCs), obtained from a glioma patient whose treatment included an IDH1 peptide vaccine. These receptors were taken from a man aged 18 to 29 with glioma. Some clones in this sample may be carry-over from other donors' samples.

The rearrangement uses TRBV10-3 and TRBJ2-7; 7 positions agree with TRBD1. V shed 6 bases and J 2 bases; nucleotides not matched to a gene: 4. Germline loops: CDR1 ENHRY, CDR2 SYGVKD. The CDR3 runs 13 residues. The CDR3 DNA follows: TGTGCCATCAGCTCCGGGACAGCCTACGAGCAGTACTTC. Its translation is CAISSGTAYEQYF.

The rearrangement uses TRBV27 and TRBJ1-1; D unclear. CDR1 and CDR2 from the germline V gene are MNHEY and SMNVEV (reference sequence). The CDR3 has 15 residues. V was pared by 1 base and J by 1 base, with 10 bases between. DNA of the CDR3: TGTGCCAGCAGTTTATGGGAGGGAAAGAACACTGAAGCTTTCTTT. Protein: CASSLWEGKNTEAFF.

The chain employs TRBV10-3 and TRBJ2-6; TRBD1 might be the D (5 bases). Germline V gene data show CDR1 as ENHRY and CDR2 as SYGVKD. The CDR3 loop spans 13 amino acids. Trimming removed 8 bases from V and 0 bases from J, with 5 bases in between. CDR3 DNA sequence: TGTGCCATCGACAGCTCTGGGGCCAACGTCCTGACTTTC. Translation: CAIDSSGANVLTF.

The CDR3 sequence is CASSRNPRRGSTEAFF. The CDR3 DNA reads TGTGCCAGCAGCCGGAACCCACGGAGGGGATCCACTGAAGCTTTCTTT. The chain employs TRBV7-6 and TRBJ1-1; possible D gene TRBD1, 5 bases. The CDR3 is made up of 16 amino acids. Trimming cost V 5 bases and J 4 bases, with 20 bases left between them. CDR1 SGHVS and CDR2 FNYEAQ come from the germline V gene.

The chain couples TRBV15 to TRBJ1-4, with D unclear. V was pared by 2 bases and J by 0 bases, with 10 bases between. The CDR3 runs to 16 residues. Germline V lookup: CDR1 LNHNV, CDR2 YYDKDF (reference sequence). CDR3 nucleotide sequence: TGTGCCACCAGCAGACGGGCAGGAGCAACTAATGAAAAACTGTTTTTT. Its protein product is CATSRRAGATNEKLFF.

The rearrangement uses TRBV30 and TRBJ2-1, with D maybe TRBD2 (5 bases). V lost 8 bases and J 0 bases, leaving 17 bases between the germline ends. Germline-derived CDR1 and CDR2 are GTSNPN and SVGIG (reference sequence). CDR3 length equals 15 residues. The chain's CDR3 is CAAGRPPSSYNEQFF. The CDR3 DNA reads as TGTGCCGCGGGCCGCCCCCCCTCCTCCTACAATGAGCAGTTCTTC.

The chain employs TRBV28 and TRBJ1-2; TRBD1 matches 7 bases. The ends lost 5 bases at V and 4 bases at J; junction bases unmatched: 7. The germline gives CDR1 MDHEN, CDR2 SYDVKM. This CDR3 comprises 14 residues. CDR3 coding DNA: TGTGCCAGCAGTCTTCGGACAGGAACCTATGGCTACACCTTC. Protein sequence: CASSLRTGTYGYTF.

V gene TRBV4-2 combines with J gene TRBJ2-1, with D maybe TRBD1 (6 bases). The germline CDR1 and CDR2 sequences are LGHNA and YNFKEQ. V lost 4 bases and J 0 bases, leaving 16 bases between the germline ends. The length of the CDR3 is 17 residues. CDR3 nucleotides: TGTGCCAGCAGCCCGAGGGGGTCGGTTAGCTCCTACAATGAGCAGTTCTTC. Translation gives CASSPRGSVSSYNEQFF.

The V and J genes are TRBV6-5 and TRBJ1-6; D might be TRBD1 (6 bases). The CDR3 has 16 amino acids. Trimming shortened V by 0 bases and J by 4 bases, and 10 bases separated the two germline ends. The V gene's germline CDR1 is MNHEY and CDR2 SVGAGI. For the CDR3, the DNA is TGTGCCAGCAGTTACTCCGGACAGCAGTATAATTCACCCCTCCACTTT. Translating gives CASSYSGQQYNSPLHF.

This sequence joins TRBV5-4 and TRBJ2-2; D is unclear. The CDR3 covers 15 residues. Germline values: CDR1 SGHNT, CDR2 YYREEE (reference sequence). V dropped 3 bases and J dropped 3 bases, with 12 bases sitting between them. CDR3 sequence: CASSSGDGDTGELFF. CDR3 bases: TGTGCCAGCAGCTCTGGAGATGGTGACACCGGGGAGCTGTTTTTT.

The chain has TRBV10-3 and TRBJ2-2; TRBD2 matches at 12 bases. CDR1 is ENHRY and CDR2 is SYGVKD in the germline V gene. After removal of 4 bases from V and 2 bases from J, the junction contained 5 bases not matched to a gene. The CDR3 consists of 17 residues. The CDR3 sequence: CAISAGLAGLNTGELFF. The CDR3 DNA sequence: TGTGCCATCAGTGCGGGACTAGCGGGCCTTAACACCGGGGAGCTGTTTTTT.

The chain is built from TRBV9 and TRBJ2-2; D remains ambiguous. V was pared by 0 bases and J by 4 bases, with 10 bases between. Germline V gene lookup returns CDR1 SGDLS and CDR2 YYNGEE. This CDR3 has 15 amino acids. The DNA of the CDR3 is TGTGCCAGCAGCGTAGACCCCTGGATCACCGGGGAGCTGTTTTTT. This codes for CASSVDPWITGELFF.

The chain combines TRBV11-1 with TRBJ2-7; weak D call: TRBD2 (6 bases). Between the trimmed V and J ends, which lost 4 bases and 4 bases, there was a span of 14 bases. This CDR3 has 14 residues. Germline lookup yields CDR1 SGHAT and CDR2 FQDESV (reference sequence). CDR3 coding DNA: TGTGCCAGCAGCTGGAGGGAAGGGGCGTACGAGCAGTACTTC. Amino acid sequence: CASSWREGAYEQYF.

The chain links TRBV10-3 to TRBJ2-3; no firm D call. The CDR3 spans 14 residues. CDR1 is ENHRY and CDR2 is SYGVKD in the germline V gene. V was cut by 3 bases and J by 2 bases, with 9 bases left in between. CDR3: CAISDPDFTDTQYF. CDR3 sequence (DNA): TGTGCCATCAGTGACCCCGACTTCACAGATACGCAGTATTTT.

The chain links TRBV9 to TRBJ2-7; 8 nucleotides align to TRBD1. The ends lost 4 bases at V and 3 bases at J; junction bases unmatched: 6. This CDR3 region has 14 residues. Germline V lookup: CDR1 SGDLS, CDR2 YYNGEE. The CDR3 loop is CASSIRDRSYEQYF. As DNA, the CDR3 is TGTGCCAGCAGCATACGGGACAGGAGCTACGAGCAGTACTTC. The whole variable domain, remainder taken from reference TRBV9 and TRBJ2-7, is DSGVTQTPKHLITATGQRVTLRCSPRSGDLSVYWYQQSLDQGLQFLIQYYNGEERAKGNILERFSAQQFPDLHSELNLSSLELGDSALYFCASSIRDRSYEQYFGPGTRLTVT.

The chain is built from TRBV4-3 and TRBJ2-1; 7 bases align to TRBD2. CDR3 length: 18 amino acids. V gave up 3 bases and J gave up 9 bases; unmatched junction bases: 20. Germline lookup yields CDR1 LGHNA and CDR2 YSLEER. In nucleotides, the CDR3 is TGCGCCAGCAGCCATGGTGGGAATGGGCGGGAGATTGAGGGTGAGCAGTTCTTC. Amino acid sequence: CASSHGGNGREIEGEQFF.

The CDR3: CASTPSRGGTGELFF. The DNA of the CDR3 is TGTGCCAGCACTCCATCTAGGGGGGGGACCGGGGAGCTGTTTTTT. The V and J genes are TRBV2 and TRBJ2-2, with a tentative D call TRBD2 (7 bases). CDR3 length: 15 amino acids. Trimming removed 7 bases from V and 5 bases from J, with 17 bases in between. Germline-derived CDR1 and CDR2 are SNHLY and FYNNEI.

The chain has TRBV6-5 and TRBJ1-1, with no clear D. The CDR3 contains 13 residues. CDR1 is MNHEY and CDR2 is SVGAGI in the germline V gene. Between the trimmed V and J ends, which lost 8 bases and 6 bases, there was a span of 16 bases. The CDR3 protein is CASGYTSAAEAFF. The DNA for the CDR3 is TGTGCCAGCGGGTACACAAGTGCTGCTGAAGCTTTCTTT.

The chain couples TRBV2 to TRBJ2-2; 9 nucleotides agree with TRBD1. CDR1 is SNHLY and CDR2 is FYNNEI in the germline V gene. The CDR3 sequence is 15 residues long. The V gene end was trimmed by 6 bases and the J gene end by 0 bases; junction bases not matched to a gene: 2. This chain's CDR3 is CASRRQGANTGELFF. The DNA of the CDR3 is TGTGCCAGCAGGAGACAGGGGGCGAACACCGGGGAGCTGTTTTTT.

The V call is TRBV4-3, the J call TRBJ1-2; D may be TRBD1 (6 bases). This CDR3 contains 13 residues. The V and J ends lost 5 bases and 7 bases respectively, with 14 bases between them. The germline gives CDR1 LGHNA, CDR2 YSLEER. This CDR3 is CASSFGGVGGYTF. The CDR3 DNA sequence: TGCGCCAGCAGCTTCGGGGGCGTCGGTGGCTACACCTTC.

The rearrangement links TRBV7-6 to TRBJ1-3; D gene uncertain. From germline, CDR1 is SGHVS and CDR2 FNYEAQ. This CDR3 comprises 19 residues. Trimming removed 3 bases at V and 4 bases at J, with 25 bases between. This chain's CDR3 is CASSFRPSSALTTGNTIYF. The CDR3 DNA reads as TGTGCCAGCAGCTTCCGCCCCTCCTCTGCGTTAACGACGGGAAACACCATATATTTT.

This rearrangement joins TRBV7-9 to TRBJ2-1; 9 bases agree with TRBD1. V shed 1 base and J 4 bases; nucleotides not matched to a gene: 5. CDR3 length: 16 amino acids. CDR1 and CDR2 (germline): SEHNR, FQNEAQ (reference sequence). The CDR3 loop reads CASSLGTGAGYNEQFF. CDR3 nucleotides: TGTGCCAGCAGCTTAGGGACAGGGGCGGGGTACAATGAGCAGTTCTTC.

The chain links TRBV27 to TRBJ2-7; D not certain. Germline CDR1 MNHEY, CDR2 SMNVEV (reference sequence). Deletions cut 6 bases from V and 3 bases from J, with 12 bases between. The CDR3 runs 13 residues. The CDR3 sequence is CASSPSGYYEQYF. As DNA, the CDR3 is TGTGCCAGCAGCCCTTCGGGCTACTACGAGCAGTACTTC.

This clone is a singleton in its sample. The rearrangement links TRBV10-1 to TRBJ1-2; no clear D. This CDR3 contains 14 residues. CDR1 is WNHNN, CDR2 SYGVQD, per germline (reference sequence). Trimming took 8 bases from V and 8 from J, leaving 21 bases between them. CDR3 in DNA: TGCGCCAGCCCCAGTCCCACGGGGAGCGAGGGCTACACCTTC. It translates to CASPSPTGSEGYTF.

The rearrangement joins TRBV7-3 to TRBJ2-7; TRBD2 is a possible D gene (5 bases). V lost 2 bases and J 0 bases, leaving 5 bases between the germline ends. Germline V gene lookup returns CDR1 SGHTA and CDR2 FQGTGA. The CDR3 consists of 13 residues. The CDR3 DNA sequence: TGTGCCAGCAGCTTAGCGGGCTCCTACGAGCAGTACTTC. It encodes CASSLAGSYEQYF.